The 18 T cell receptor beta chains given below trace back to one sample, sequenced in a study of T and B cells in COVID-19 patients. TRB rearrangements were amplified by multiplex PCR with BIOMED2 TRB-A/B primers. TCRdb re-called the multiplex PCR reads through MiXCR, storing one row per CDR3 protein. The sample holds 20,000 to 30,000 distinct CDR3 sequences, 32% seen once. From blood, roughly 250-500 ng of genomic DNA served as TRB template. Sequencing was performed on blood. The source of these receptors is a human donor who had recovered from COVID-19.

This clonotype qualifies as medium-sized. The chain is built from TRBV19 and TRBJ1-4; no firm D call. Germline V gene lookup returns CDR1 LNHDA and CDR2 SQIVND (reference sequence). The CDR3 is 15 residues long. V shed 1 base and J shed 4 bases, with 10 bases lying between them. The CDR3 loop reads CASSIVRSLNEKLFF. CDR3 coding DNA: TGTGCCAGTAGTATAGTACGCAGCCTTAATGAAAAACTGTTTTTT. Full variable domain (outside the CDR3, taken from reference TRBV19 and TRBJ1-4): DGGITQSPKYLFRKEGQNVTLSCEQNLNHDAMYWYRQDPGQGLRLIYYSQIVNDFQKGDIAEGYSVSREKKESFPLTVTSAQKNPTAFYLCASSIVRSLNEKLFFGSGTQLSVL.

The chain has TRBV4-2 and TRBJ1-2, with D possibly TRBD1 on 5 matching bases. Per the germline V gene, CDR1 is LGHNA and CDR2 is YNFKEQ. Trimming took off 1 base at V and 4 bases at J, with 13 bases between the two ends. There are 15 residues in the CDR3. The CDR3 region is CASSQAATVFYGYTF. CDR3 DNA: TGTGCCAGCAGCCAAGCCGCGACAGTCTTCTATGGCTACACCTTC.

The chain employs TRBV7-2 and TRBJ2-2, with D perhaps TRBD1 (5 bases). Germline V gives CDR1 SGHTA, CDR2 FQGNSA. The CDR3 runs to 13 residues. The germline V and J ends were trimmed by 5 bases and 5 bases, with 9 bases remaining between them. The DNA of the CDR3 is TGTGCCAGCAGCGTCAGGGATACCGGGGAGCTGTTTTTT. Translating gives CASSVRDTGELFF.

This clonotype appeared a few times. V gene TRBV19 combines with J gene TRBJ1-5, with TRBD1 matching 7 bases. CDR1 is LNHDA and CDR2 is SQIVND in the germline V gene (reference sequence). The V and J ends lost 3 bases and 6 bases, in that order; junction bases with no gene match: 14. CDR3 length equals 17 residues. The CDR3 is CASSMGPGGWVGQPQHF. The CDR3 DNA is TGTGCCAGTAGTATGGGGCCAGGGGGATGGGTTGGTCAGCCCCAGCATTTT.

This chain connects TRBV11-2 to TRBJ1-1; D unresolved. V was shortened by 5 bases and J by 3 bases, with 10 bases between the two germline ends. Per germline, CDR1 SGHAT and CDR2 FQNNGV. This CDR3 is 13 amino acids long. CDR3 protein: CASSSTTDTEAFF. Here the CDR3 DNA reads TGTGCCAGCAGCAGTACTACGGACACTGAAGCTTTCTTT.

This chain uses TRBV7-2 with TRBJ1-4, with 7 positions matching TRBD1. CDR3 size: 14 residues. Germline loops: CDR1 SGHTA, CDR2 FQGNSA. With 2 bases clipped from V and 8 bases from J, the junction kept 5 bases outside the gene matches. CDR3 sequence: CASSLRTGEEKLFF. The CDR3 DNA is TGTGCCAGCAGCTTAAGGACAGGAGAGGAAAAACTGTTTTTT.

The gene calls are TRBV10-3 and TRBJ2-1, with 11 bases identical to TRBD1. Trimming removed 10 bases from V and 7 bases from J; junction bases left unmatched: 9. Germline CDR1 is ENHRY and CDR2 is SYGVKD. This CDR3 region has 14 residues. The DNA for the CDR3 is TGTGCCAGCAGCCGGGACAGGGGGGGGAATGAGCAGTTCTTC. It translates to CASSRDRGGNEQFF.

Here the CDR3 reads CASRLGTGAQPQHF. DNA for the CDR3: TGTGCCAGCAGACTGGGGACAGGGGCTCAGCCCCAGCATTTT. This chain uses TRBV6-5 with TRBJ1-5; the match to TRBD1 covers 10 bases. From germline, CDR1 is MNHEY and CDR2 SVGAGI. This CDR3 contains 14 residues. The J segment lost 6 bases and the V segment lost 6 bases, leaving 5 bases of the junction unmatched.

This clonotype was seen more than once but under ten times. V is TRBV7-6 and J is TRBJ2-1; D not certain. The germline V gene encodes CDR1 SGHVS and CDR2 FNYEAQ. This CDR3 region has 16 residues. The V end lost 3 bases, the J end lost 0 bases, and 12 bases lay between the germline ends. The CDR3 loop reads CASSFFVRGSYNEQFF. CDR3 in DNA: TGTGCCAGCAGCTTCTTTGTCCGAGGCTCCTACAATGAGCAGTTCTTC.

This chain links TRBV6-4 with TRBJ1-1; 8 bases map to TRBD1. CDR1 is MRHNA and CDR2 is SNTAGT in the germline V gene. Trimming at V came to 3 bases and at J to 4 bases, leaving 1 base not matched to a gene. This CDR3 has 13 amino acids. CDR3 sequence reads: CASSEDRVTEAFF. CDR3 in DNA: TGTGCCAGCAGTGAGGACAGGGTCACTGAAGCTTTCTTT.

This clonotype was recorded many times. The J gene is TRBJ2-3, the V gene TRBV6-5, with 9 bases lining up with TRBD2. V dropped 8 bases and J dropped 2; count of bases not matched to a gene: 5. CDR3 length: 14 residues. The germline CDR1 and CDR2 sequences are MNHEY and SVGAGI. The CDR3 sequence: CASGAGGATDTQYF. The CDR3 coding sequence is TGTGCCAGCGGCGCGGGAGGGGCCACAGATACGCAGTATTTT.

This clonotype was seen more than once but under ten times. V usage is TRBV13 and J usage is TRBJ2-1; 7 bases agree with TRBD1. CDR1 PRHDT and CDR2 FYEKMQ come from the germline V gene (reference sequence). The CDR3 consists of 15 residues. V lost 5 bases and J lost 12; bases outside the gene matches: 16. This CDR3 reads CASSVVGRTGESQFF. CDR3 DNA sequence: TGTGCCAGCAGCGTAGTGGGGCGCACAGGGGAGTCGCAGTTCTTC.

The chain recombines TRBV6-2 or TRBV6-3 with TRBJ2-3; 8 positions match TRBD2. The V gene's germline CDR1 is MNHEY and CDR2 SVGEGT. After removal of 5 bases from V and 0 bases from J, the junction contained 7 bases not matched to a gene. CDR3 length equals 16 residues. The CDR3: CASSTRGGASTDTQYF. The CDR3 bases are TGTGCCAGCAGTACCCGGGGGGGGGCTAGCACAGATACGCAGTATTTT.

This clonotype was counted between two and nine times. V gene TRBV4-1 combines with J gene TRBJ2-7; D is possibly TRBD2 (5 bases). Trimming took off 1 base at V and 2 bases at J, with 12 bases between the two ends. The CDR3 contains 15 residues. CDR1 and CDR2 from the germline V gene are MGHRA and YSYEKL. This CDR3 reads CASSQVGGRTYEQYF. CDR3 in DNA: TGCGCCAGCAGCCAAGTAGGCGGGCGAACCTACGAGCAGTACTTC.

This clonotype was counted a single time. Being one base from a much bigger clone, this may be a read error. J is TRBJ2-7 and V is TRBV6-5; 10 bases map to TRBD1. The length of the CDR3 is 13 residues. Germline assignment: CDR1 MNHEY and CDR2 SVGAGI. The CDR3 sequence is CASRGTGEYEPYF. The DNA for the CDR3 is TGTGCCAGCAGGGGGACAGGGGAATACGAGCCGTACTTC.

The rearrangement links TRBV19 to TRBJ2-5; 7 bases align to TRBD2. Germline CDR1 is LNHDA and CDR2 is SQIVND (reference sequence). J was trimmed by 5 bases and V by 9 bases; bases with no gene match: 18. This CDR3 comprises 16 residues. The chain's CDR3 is CASSLGVGSGGETQYF. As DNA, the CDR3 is TGTGCCAGCAGCTTGGGGGTGGGCTCCGGGGGGGAGACCCAGTACTTC.

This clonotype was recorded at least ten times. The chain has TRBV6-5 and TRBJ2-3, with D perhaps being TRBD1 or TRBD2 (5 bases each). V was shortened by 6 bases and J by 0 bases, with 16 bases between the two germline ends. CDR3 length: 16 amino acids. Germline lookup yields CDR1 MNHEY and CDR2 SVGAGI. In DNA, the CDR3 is TGTGCCAGCAGCTCGATCCCGGGACGGAGCACAGATACGCAGTATTTT. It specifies CASSSIPGRSTDTQYF.

The CDR3 DNA follows: TGTGCCAGCAGCTCGACAGGGGTGCCAGTGGCTTTCTTT. Residues: CASSSTGVPVAFF. The genes are TRBV7-2 and TRBJ1-1; 8 bases fit TRBD1. V lost 4 bases and J lost 11; bases outside the gene matches: 9. The CDR3 extends over 13 amino acids. Germline CDR1 and CDR2: SGHTA and FQGNSA.